This T cell receptor (beta chain) was identified during a study of control samples from healthy donors and cancer patients (dated by TCRdb to 2020 to 2021). Preparation of the library involved the immunoSEQ multiplex PCR assay. Imported from immuneACCESS, the table was reduced by TCRdb to in-frame sequences with V and J called. These copies leave out some clones; in studies compared against another copy, an unresolved V gene accounts for under half, and the cause of the remainder is not known. The sample table records about 63,000 clones; 65% to 90% of these occur just once. Of the sample, roughly 5.5% is held by the ten largest clones. Concerning this clone: This clone's antigen is unknown. No base qualities exist here, and no much larger clone lies one base off it.

V trim: 0 bases; J trim: 0 bases; unmatched bases: 5. CDR1 and CDR2 are drawn from the germline V gene: LGHNA, YSLEER. The CDR3 runs 17 amino acids, cysteine and phenylalanine included. Only CDR3 DNA remains: 51 bases, in frame from the first base. Sample: blood. The chain was built from TRBV4-3 and TRBJ1-1, with 9 central nucleotides matching TRBD1. The sequence was collected from a man in his forties or fifties in good health. The bases are TGCGCCAGCAGCCAAGATGACAGGGGGTTTGTGAACACTGAAGCTTTCTTT. Translated, this is CASSQDDRGFVNTEAFF.